This T cell receptor beta chain is drawn from a study of T cells in Graves' hyperthyroidism and ophthalmopathy. The CDR3 extends over 14 amino acids. Germline assignment: CDR1 MDHEN and CDR2 SYDVKM. With 2 bases clipped from V and 8 bases from J, the junction kept 8 bases outside the gene matches. This clonotype has ten or more counts. The investigators amplified TCR beta CDR3 regions from RNA transcripts. The HTBI primer set drove a first-round RT-PCR of the TCR CDR3. TCRdb analysed the multiplex PCR reads with MiXCR anew, one entry per CDR3 protein. The sample includes more than 250,000 distinct CDR3 sequences, 15% seen only once; the top ten take 30% to 35%.

This chain connects TRBV28 to TRBJ1-2; 7 bases map to TRBD1. This clonotype was obtained from a woman between 50 and 59 years old with Graves' hyperthyroidism that later progressed to Graves' ophthalmopathy. The specimen was blood. The CDR3 region has the DNA TGTGCCAGCAGTTTAATGACAGGGCAAAGGGGCTACACCTTC. It translates to CASSLMTGQRGYTF.